This T cell receptor beta chain was captured by sequencing in a study of regulatory T cells in long-lasting Graves disease. Germline CDR1 and CDR2: DFQATT and SNEGSKA (reference sequence). V dropped 6 bases and J dropped 14 bases, with 14 bases sitting between them. The CDR3 totals 10 residues. The table lists this clonotype with many counts. Its antigen is still unknown. Both iRepertoire HTBI primers and Arm-PCR of CDR3 regions were used to build the TCR beta libraries. Original processing notes: Samples revealed 62 TRBV and about 15 TRBJ segments. TCRdb re-called the multiplex PCR reads through MiXCR, storing one row per CDR3 protein. What appears here as the V and J calls and clone size reflects TCRdb's work, not the paper's. Of 530,000 or so distinct CDR3 sequences listed, about 14% are singletons. The time point here: newly diagnosed GD, antithyroid drugs for less than 3 months. RNA extracted from PBMCs served as the sequencing template.

Study-wide results and limits: Those with persistent Graves' had less TCR diversity than newly diagnosed patients. With a few thousand shared public clonotypes, persistent patients exceeded new patients, who shared over 850.

The sample was also linked to a second study, of T cells in Graves' hyperthyroidism and ophthalmopathy. That paper adds: Hyperthyroidism was newly diagnosed in patients aged 18 to 65 (duration under 2 months).

The source material was peripheral blood mononuclear cells (PBMCs), sampled at new diagnosis, from a patient treated with antithyroid drugs. The chain joins TRBV20-1 to TRBJ2-1, with D possibly being TRBD2 (6 bases). This TCR derives from a young man with Graves disease. CDR3 nucleotide sequence: TGCAGTGCAGGCGGGAATTTTGAGTTCTTC. Protein product: CSAGGNFEFF.